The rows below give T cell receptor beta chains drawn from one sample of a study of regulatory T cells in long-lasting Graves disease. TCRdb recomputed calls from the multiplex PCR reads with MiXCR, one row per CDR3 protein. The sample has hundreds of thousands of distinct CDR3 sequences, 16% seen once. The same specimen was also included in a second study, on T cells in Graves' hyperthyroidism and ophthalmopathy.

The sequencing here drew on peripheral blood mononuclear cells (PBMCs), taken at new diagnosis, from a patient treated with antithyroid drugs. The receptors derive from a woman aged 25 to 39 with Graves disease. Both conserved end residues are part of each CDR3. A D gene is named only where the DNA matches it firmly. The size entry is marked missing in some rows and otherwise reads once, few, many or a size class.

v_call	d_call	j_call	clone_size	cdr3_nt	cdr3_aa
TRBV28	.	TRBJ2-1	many	TGTGCCAGCAGACTATCCGCCCCCCCCCCGGAGCAGTTCTTC	CASRLSAPPPEQFF
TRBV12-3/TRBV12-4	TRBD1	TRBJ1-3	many	TGTGCCAGCAGGAGACAGGGGGACTCTGGAAACACCATATATTTT	CASRRQGDSGNTIYF
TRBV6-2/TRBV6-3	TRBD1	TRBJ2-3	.	TGTGCCAGCTCACCACCGGTCGGGACAGGGAGAACAGATACGCAGTATTTT	CASSPPVGTGRTDTQYF
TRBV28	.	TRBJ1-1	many	TGTGCCAGCCGGGGACATTGGAACACTGAAGCTTTCTTT	CASRGHWNTEAFF
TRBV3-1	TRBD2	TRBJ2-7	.	TGTGCCAGCAGCCAAATGGCTAGCGGGAGAGGAGAGCAGTACTTC	CASSQMASGRGEQYF
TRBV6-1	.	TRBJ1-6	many	TGTGCCAGCAGTGATCTTGGGTCACCCCTCCACTTT	CASSDLGSPLHF
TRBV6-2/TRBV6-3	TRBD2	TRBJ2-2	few	TGTGCCAGCAGTGCCTTCTCTAGCGGGAGGCGTAACACCGGGGAGCTGTTTTTT	CASSAFSSGRRNTGELFF
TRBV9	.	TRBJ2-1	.	TGTGCCAGCAGCGTTTCTAGTTCCAGCAATGAGCAGTTCTTC	CASSVSSSSNEQFF
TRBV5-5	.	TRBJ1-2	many	TGTGCCAGCAGCTTGTACGAGGCGAATGGCTACACCTTC	CASSLYEANGYTF
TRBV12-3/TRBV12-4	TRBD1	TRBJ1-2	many	TGTGCCAGCAGCCCTGCTACAGGGGTGGGCTACACCTTC	CASSPATGVGYTF
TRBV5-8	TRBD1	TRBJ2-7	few	TGTGCCAGCAGCTTGCGGCCAGGGGGTGGGAACTACGAGCAGTACTTC	CASSLRPGGGNYEQYF
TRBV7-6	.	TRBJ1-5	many	TGTGCCAGCAGCGTCCCTTTGGGGCAAGCTCAGCCCCAGCATTTT	CASSVPLGQAQPQHF
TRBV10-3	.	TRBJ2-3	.	TGTGCCATCAGTGTCGATGGCGGGACTAGCACAGATACGCAGTATTTT	CAISVDGGTSTDTQYF
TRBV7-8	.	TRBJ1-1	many	TGTGCCAGCAGCATCGGGAGCACTGAAGCTTTCTTT	CASSIGSTEAFF
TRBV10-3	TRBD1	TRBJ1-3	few	TGTGCCATCAGTCGGGACAGGGATGCAGGAAACACCATATATTTT	CAISRDRDAGNTIYF
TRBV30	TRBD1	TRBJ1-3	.	TGTGCCTGGAGTCGTGATGGACAGGGGGCAGACACCATATATTTT	CAWSRDGQGADTIYF